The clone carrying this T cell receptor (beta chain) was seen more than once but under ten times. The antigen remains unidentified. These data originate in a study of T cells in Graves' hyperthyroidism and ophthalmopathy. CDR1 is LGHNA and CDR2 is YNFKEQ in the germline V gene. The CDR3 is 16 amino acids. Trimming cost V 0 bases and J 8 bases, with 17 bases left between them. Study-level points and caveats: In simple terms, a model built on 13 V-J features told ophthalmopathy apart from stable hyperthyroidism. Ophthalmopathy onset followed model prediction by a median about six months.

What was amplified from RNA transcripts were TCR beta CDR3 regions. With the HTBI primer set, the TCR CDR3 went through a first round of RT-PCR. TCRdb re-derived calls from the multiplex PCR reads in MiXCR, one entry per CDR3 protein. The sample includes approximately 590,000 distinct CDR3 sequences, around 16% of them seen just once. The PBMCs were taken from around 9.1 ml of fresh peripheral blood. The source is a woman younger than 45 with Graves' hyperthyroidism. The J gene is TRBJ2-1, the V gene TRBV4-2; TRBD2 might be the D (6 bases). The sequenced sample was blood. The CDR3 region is CASSQETRLDNYEQFF. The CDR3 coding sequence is TGTGCCAGCAGCCAAGAAACCCGACTAGACAACTATGAGCAGTTCTTC.